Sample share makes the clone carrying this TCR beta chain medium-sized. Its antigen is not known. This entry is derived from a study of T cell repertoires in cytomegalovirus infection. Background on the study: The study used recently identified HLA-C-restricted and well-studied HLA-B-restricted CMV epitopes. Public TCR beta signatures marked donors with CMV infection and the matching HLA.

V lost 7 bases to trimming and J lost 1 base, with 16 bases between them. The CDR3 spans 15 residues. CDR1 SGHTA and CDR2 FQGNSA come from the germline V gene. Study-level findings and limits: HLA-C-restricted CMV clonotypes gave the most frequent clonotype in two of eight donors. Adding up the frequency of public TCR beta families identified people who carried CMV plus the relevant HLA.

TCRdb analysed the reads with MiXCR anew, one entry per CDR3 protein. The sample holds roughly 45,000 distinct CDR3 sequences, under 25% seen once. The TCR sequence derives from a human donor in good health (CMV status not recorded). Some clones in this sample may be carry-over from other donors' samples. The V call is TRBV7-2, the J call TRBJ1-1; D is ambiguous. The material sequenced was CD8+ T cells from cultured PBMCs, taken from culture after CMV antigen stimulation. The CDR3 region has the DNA TGTGCCAGCACTCGCTCCCGGAGTTCGAACACTGAAGCTTTCTTT. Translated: CASTRSRSSNTEAFF.